Listed here are 2 T cell receptor beta chains from one sample, sequenced in a study of blood T cells in healthy people across ages. A second roughly 7 to 12 cycle PCR used barcoded and J-beta primers. TCRdb reanalysed the 5' RACE reads using MiXCR and keeps one entry per CDR3 protein. The top ten hold 13% of the sample, which has 600,000 to 800,000 distinct CDR3 sequences, about 51% seen once. The sequenced sample consisted of blood. The receptors originated from a woman of 80 years or more in good health.

The rearrangement joins TRBV6-5 to TRBJ1-5; 10 nucleotides agree with TRBD1. Germline CDR1 reads MNHEY; CDR2 reads SVGAGI. Losses at the gene ends were 6 bases for V and 4 bases for J; bases not matched to a gene: 9. The CDR3 is 16 amino acids. The CDR3 nucleotides are TGTGCCAGCAGGCCAAGGACAGGGGGGAGGAATCAGCCCCAGCATTTT. It is translated as CASRPRTGGRNQPQHF.

This chain uses TRBV7-2 with TRBJ2-1; maybe TRBD1 (6 bases). The V gene lost 3 bases and the J gene lost 5 bases, with 17 bases spanning the gap. The CDR3 sequence is 16 residues long. CDR1 SGHTA and CDR2 FQGNSA come from the germline V gene. The CDR3 loop is CASSFSSRGPDNEQFF. Written as DNA, the CDR3 is TGTGCCAGCAGCTTCTCTAGCAGGGGCCCAGACAATGAGCAGTTCTTC.